This is a list of T cell receptor beta chains from one sample in a study of cytomegalovirus exposure and HLA in healthy donors. Produced via immunoSEQ multiplex PCR; TCRdb's table is partial and in-frame only. Of some 250,000 clones listed, about 81% are singletons. Sequencing used PBMCs. These receptors were taken from a woman aged 35 to 49 in good health and CMV-seropositive. The CDR3 runs from the conserved cysteine through the conserved F or W. The D gene is left open where the match is weak. Where a row states a size, it is once, few, many or the class of an expanded clone; other rows omit it.

V,D,J,size,DNA,CDR3
TRBV7-6,TRBD2,TRBJ2-7,.,TGTGCCAGCAGCTTAAAACCGGGGGGATACGAGCAATACTTC,CASSLKPGGYEQYF
TRBV6-4,TRBD1,TRBJ2-7,.,TGTGCCAGCACGACAGGGGAGGAGGTGAAAGAGCAGTACTTC,CASTTGEEVKEQYF
TRBV5-4,TRBD2,TRBJ2-1,.,TGTGCCAGCAGCTTGAGACTAGCGGGGGGCCAAACCTACAATGAGCAGTTCTTC,CASSLRLAGGQTYNEQFF
TRBV27,TRBD1,TRBJ2-7,.,TGTGCCAGCAGCTTGAGACAGGGGGGTTCCTACGAGCAGTACTTC,CASSLRQGGSYEQYF
TRBV2,.,TRBJ2-7,.,TGTGCCAGCATTCAAGGACAGTCCTACGAGCAGTACTTC,CASIQGQSYEQYF
TRBV11-3,.,TRBJ2-7,.,TGTGCCAGCAGCCCTCCACAGGCCCCCTACGAGCAGTACTTC,CASSPPQAPYEQYF
TRBV2,.,TRBJ2-7,once,TGTGCCCACTCAATTCGGCGGGACTACGAGCAGTACTTC,CAHSIRRDYEQYF
TRBV29-1,.,TRBJ2-1,.,TGCAGCGTTACAGGGACGTTGCCCTACAATGAGCAGTTCTTC,CSVTGTLPYNEQFF
TRBV4-1,.,TRBJ2-3,.,TGCGCCAGCAGCCTCGGGGCAGGGGTCCGCACAGATACGCAGTATTTT,CASSLGAGVRTDTQYF
TRBV6-5,TRBD2,TRBJ2-7,.,TGTGCCAGCAGCCCCAGGACTAGCGGATCCTACGAGCAGTACTTC,CASSPRTSGSYEQYF
TRBV18,.,TRBJ1-1,.,TGTGCCAGCTCACCAACGGGTAACACTGAAGCTTTCTTT,CASSPTGNTEAFF
TRBV19,.,TRBJ1-6,.,TGTGCCAGTAGTACATATAATTCACCCCTCCACTTT,CASSTYNSPLHF
TRBV7-2,.,TRBJ2-7,.,TGTGCCAGCAGCGTAGCGTTCGCCTACGAGCAGTACTTC,CASSVAFAYEQYF
TRBV4-3,.,TRBJ1-4,few,TGCGCCAGCAGCCCGCCCACAGGGTTTCGGGAAAAACTGTTTTTT,CASSPPTGFREKLFF
TRBV19,.,TRBJ1-4,.,TGTGCCAGTAGTACCCAGACAGGTCTTAATGAAAAACTGTTTTTT,CASSTQTGLNEKLFF
TRBV19,.,TRBJ1-1,.,TGTGCCAGTAGTATCCCAACAGGGCACACTGAAGCTTTCTTT,CASSIPTGHTEAFF
TRBV18,TRBD1,TRBJ1-2,.,TGTGCCAGCACGGACAGGGGAAGCAACTATGGCTACACCTTC,CASTDRGSNYGYTF
TRBV5-4,TRBD2,TRBJ2-5,.,TGTGCCAGCAGCTCCTACCGGGCGGGGGGGCCGAAAGAGACCCAGTACTTC,CASSSYRAGGPKETQYF
TRBV7-9,.,TRBJ2-3,.,TGTGCCAGCAGCTTAGCGCGCGGGAGCACAGATACGCAGTATTTT,CASSLARGSTDTQYF
TRBV10-1,.,TRBJ1-4,.,TGCGCCAGCCATATCAGGGTATCTAATGAAAAACTGTTTTTT,CASHIRVSNEKLFF
TRBV6-6,TRBD1,TRBJ1-2,.,TGTGCCAGCAGCAGACCGACAGGGGAGAGCTATGGCTACACCTTC,CASSRPTGESYGYTF
TRBV30,.,TRBJ1-4,.,TGTGCCTGGAGTGTAGAGAGCAGGTCGAGGTTTTTT,CAWSVESRSRFF
TRBV5-3,TRBD1,TRBJ2-1,.,TGTGCCAGCTACGGTCGAGGGGGCGGTGAGCAGTTCTTC,CASYGRGGGEQFF
TRBV7-2,TRBD2,TRBJ2-2,.,TGTGCCAGCAGCTTATCAACGGGGGGGGGCACCGGGGAGCTGTTTTTT,CASSLSTGGGTGELFF
TRBV19,TRBD1,TRBJ2-7,.,TGTGCCAGTAGTATAGGTAGCCGGCAGGGGGTGTTCGAGCAGTACTTC,CASSIGSRQGVFEQYF
TRBV7-3,TRBD1,TRBJ2-2,.,TGTGCCAGCAGCTCCCGACAGGGCGGGCGGGAGCTGTTTTTT,CASSSRQGGRELFF
TRBV5-4,TRBD2,TRBJ2-7,.,TGTGCCAGCAGCTTGGGGACTAGTACGACCTACGAGCAGTACTTC,CASSLGTSTTYEQYF
TRBV18,.,TRBJ1-4,.,TGTGCCAGCTCGCCCGACAGGTCCAATGAAAAACTGTTTTTT,CASSPDRSNEKLFF
TRBV10-3,.,TRBJ1-1,.,TGTGCCATCAGTGAGCGGGGGAAAATGAACACTGAAGCTTTCTTT,CAISERGKMNTEAFF
TRBV5-1,.,TRBJ2-2,few,TGCGCCAGCAGCTTGAAATCGGCGGACGGGGAGCTGTTTTTT,CASSLKSADGELFF
TRBV18,.,TRBJ2-7,.,TGTGCCAGCTCATCAACTGACAGTTCTTCCTACGAGCAGTACTTC,CASSSTDSSSYEQYF
TRBV7-2,.,TRBJ2-5,once,TGTGCCAGCAGCGTAAGGAGGTCAATAAGAGAGACCCAGTACTTC,CASSVRRSIRETQYF
TRBV19,TRBD1,TRBJ1-6,.,TGTGCCAGCCGGGACAGCCCTAATTCACCCCTCCACTTT,CASRDSPNSPLHF
TRBV7-3,.,TRBJ1-1,.,TGTGCCAGCAGCTTAAAAGGGGAGGGCACTGAAGCTTTCTTT,CASSLKGEGTEAFF
TRBV7-8,.,TRBJ1-3,.,TGTGCCAGCAGCTATTACCGGGAAGGAAACACCATATATTTT,CASSYYREGNTIYF
TRBV10-3,.,TRBJ2-5,.,TGTGCCATCAGTGAGGAGCCGCTACGGGGGCAGTACTTC,CAISEEPLRGQYF
TRBV4-1,TRBD1,TRBJ1-6,few,TGCGCCAGCAGCCTGGGACAGGGAACATATAATTCACCCCTCCACTTT,CASSLGQGTYNSPLHF
TRBV5-1,.,TRBJ2-7,.,TGCGCCAGCAGCTTGGCCGTCGTGGGGGCCACGTTCTCCTACGAGCAGTACTTC,CASSLAVVGATFSYEQYF
TRBV9,.,TRBJ1-5,.,TGTGCCAGCAGCGTAGTAGGACGACAGTCCAATCAGCCCCAGCATTTT,CASSVVGRQSNQPQHF
TRBV18,.,TRBJ1-4,few,TGTGCCAGCTCACCAGGGGCTGATGAAAAACTGTTTTTT,CASSPGADEKLFF
TRBV7-3,TRBD1,TRBJ2-7,once,TGTGCCAGCAGCCCTTTTCGGACAGGGGGAAAAGGGGAGCAGTACTTC,CASSPFRTGGKGEQYF
TRBV19,TRBD1,TRBJ1-6,.,TGTGCCAGTAGTACCGGACAGGGGAGTTCACCCCTCCACTTT,CASSTGQGSSPLHF
TRBV5-4,.,TRBJ1-1,.,TGTGCCAGCAGCTTGGGGGGCCCCGGGGGCACTGAAGCTTTCTTT,CASSLGGPGGTEAFF
TRBV6-1,.,TRBJ2-3,.,TGTGCCAGCACCCCCGGGGGTAGCACAGATACGCAGTATTTT,CASTPGGSTDTQYF
TRBV6-5,TRBD1,TRBJ2-7,.,TGTGCCAGCAGTTACTCCAGGGGGAGATACGAGCAGTACTTC,CASSYSRGRYEQYF
TRBV5-1,.,TRBJ1-2,.,TGCGCCAGCAGCTTTACGCGAAACTATGGCTACACCTTC,CASSFTRNYGYTF
TRBV19,TRBD2,TRBJ2-1,once,TGTGCCAGTAAGCCGGGGGGGTACAATGAGCAGTTCTTC,CASKPGGYNEQFF
TRBV6-5,TRBD2,TRBJ2-7,.,TGTGCCAGCAGTTCCAACTGGGGGGGAGAGGTGTACGAGCAGTACTTC,CASSSNWGGEVYEQYF
TRBV11-2,TRBD1,TRBJ1-2,.,TGTGCCAGCAGCTTAGCCTCGGGACAGCACTACACCTTC,CASSLASGQHYTF
TRBV30,.,TRBJ2-3,.,TGTGCCTGGAGTTCCGGACAGCCCGGCACAGATACGCAGTATTTT,CAWSSGQPGTDTQYF
TRBV14,TRBD1,TRBJ2-1,.,TGTGCCAGCAGCCGTTTCCGGGGACAGGGGCGCTCCTACAATGAGCAGTTCTTC,CASSRFRGQGRSYNEQFF
TRBV7-9,TRBD2,TRBJ2-1,.,TGTGCCAGCAGCTTAGCTAGCGGGGGGTCGACCTCCTACAATGAGCAGTTCTTC,CASSLASGGSTSYNEQFF
TRBV6-1,.,TRBJ2-7,.,TGTGCCAGCAGTTCGTCAGGGCCCACCTACGAGCAGTACTTC,CASSSSGPTYEQYF